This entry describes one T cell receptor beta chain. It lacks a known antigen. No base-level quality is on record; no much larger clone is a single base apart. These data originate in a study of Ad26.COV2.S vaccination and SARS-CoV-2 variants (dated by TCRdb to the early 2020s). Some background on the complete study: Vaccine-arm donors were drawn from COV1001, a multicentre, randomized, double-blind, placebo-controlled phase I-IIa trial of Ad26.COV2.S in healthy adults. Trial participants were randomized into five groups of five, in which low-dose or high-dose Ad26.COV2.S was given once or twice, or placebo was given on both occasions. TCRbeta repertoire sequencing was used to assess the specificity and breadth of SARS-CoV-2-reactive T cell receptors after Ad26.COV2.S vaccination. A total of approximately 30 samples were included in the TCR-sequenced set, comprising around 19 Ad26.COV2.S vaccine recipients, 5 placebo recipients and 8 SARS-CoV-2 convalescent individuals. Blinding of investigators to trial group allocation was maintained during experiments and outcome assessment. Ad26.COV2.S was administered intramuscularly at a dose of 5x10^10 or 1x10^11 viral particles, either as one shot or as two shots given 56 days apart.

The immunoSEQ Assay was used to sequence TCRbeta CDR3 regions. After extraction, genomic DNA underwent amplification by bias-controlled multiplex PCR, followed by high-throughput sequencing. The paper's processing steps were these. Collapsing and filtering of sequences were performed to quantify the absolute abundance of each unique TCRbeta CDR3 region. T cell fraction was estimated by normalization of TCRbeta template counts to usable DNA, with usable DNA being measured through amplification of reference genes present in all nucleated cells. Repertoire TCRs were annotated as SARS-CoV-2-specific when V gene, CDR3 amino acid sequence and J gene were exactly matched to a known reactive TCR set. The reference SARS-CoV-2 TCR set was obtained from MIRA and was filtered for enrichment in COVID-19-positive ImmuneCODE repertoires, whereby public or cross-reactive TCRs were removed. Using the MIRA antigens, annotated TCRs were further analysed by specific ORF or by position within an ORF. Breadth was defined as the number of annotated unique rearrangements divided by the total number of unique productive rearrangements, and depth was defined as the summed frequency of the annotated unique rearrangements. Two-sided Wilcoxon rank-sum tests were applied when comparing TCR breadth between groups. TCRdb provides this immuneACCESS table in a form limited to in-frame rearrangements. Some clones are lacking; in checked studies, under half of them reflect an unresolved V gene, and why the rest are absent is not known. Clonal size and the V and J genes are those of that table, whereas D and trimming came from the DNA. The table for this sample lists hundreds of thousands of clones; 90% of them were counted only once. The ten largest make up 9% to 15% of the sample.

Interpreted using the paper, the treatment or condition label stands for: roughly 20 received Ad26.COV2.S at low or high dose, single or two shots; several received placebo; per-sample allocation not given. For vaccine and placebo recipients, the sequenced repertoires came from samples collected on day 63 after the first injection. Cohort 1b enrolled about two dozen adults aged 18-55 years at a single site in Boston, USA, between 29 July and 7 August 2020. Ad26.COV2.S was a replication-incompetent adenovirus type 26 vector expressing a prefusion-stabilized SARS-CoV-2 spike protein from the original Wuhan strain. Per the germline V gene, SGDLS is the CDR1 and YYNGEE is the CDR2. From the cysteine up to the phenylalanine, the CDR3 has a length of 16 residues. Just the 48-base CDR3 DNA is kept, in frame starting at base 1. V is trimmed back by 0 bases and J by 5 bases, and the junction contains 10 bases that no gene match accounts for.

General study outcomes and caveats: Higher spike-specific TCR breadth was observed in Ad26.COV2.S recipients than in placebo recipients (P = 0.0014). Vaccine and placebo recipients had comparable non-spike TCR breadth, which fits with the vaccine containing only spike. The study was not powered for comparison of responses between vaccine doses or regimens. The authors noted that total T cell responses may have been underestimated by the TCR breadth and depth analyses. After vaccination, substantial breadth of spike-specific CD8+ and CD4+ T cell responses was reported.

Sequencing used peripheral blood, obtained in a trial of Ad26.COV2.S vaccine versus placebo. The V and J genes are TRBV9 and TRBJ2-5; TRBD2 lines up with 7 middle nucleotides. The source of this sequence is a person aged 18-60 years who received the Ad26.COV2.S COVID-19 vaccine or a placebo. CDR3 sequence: CASSVAGREGTETQYF. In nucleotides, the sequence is TGTGCCAGCAGCGTAGCTGGGAGGGAGGGTACGGAGACCCAGTACTTC.